These 17 T cell receptor beta chains were sequenced from one sample in a study of blood T cell repertoires in COVID-19. The repertoire was sequenced with immunoSEQ multiplex PCR; TCRdb's copy has only in-frame clones and lacks some. The table has roughly 230,000 clones, about 91% seen once; the top ten hold 3.5% to 5%. Sequencing was performed on peripheral blood. The receptors derive from a woman between 35 and 50 years old who had recovered from COVID-19.

V and J are TRBV6-5 and TRBJ1-1; D ambiguous. CDR3 size: 15 residues. V lost 8 bases and J lost 1, with 17 bases in between. Germline CDR1 and CDR2: MNHEY and SVGAGI. CDR3: CASGRDFRANTEAFF. In DNA form, the CDR3 reads TGTGCCAGCGGTCGGGATTTCCGTGCGAACACTGAAGCTTTCTTT.

J is TRBJ2-3 and V is TRBV5-1, with 7 nucleotides matching TRBD2. V trimming: 1 base; J trimming: 2 bases; junction bases outside the gene matches: 7. Germline V gene data show CDR1 as SGHRS and CDR2 as YFSETQ. The CDR3 has 16 amino acids. The chain's CDR3 is CASSLLGGSNTDTQYF. The CDR3 coding sequence is TGCGCCAGCAGCTTGTTGGGGGGGTCAAACACAGATACGCAGTATTTT.

The V call is TRBV9, the J call TRBJ2-1; weak D call: TRBD2 (6 bases). The germline V gene encodes CDR1 SGDLS and CDR2 YYNGEE. The CDR3 length is 15 residues. V lost 0 bases and J lost 7, with 14 bases in between. CDR3 in DNA: TGTGCCAGCAGCGTAGACCCCCTCGGGAGAAATGAGCAGTTCTTC. It codes for CASSVDPLGRNEQFF.

The chain combines TRBV27 with TRBJ2-2; 12 nucleotides align to TRBD1. The CDR3 is 16 amino acids. In germline, CDR1 is MNHEY, CDR2 SMNVEV (reference sequence). V was clipped by 5 bases and J by 8 bases; unmatched bases: 9. The DNA for the CDR3 is TGTGCCAGCAGTCTCCCGGGACAGGGGGCCGGTGGGGAGCTGTTTTTT. Protein: CASSLPGQGAGGELFF.

The chain combines TRBV6-5 with TRBJ1-2, with TRBD1 identical over 7 bases. Germline V gene sequence: CDR1 MNHEY, CDR2 SVGAGI. Losses at the gene ends were 6 bases for V and 7 bases for J; bases not matched to a gene: 11. The CDR3 is made up of 14 amino acids. The CDR3 spells CASRKGGQSPGYTF. As DNA, the CDR3 is TGTGCCAGCAGAAAAGGGGGACAGAGTCCTGGCTACACCTTC.

CDR3 sequence: CASSPSGTTLKVLGAFF. The CDR3 region has the DNA TGTGCCAGTAGTCCCTCCGGGACAACCCTTAAGGTGTTAGGAGCTTTCTTT. This chain connects TRBV19 to TRBJ1-1; D possibly corresponds to TRBD1 (6 bases). CDR3 length: 17 amino acids. V was trimmed by 5 bases and J by 10 bases, leaving 29 bases between them. Germline V lookup: CDR1 LNHDA, CDR2 SQIVND (reference sequence).

The chain joins TRBV6-2 or TRBV6-3 to TRBJ2-5, with D maybe TRBD2 (6 bases). Germline V gives CDR1 MNHEY, CDR2 SVGEGT. The CDR3 loop spans 13 amino acids. Trimming pared 5 bases from V and 2 bases from J, leaving 9 bases between. The CDR3 coding sequence is TGTGCCAGCAGTCGGGACTTTCAAGAGACCCAGTACTTC. Translated: CASSRDFQETQYF.

The chain combines TRBV5-4 with TRBJ2-3, with 10 bases aligning to TRBD2. Germline CDR1 is SGHNT and CDR2 is YYREEE (reference sequence). V dropped 4 bases and J dropped 1; count of bases not matched to a gene: 3. The CDR3 sequence is 15 residues long. CDR3 loop: CASSPSGRGTDTQYF. Here the CDR3 DNA reads TGTGCCAGCAGCCCGAGCGGGAGGGGCACAGATACGCAGTATTTT.

The chain has TRBV9 and TRBJ2-2; D uncertain. Germline V gives CDR1 SGDLS, CDR2 YYNGEE. The germline V and J ends were trimmed by 6 bases and 3 bases, with 9 bases remaining between them. The CDR3 extends over 13 amino acids. The CDR3 reads CASNAGHTGELFF. The CDR3 DNA follows: TGTGCCAGCAACGCAGGCCACACCGGGGAGCTGTTTTTT.

The chain carries TRBV2 and TRBJ2-3; 12 bases map to TRBD2. The ends lost 0 bases at V and 11 bases at J; junction bases unmatched: 9. CDR3 length: 16 residues. CDR1 SNHLY and CDR2 FYNNEI come from the germline V gene. Written as DNA, the CDR3 is TGTGCCAGCAGTGAAGCTCTAGCGGGAGGGCTGCTGGGGCAGTATTTT. Amino acid sequence: CASSEALAGGLLGQYF.

The J gene is TRBJ1-4, the V gene TRBV2, with 7 bases matching TRBD1. In germline, CDR1 is SNHLY, CDR2 FYNNEI. V lost 9 bases, J lost 6 bases, and 7 bases stayed unmatched. The CDR3 contains 13 residues. The CDR3 bases are TGTGCCAGGGGGACAGCGTTCGATGAAAAACTGTTTTTT. Amino acids: CARGTAFDEKLFF.

Only one count was recorded for this clone. This rearrangement joins TRBV6-6 to TRBJ1-5; D gene unclear. Per the germline V gene, CDR1 is MNHNY and CDR2 is SVGAGI (reference sequence). V was pared by 0 bases and J by 3 bases, with 9 bases between. The CDR3 is made up of 15 amino acids. As DNA, the CDR3 is TGTGCCAGCAGTTACTCTGGAGGGCTCAATCAGCCCCAGCATTTT. This translates into CASSYSGGLNQPQHF.

This chain uses TRBV6-6 with TRBJ2-5; D is possibly TRBD1 (6 bases). Germline V gives CDR1 MNHNY, CDR2 SVGAGI (reference sequence). The length of the CDR3 is 13 residues. V lost 4 bases, J lost 5 bases, and 11 bases lay in between. The CDR3 coding sequence is TGTGCCAGCAGTTCGGGACACTGGGAGACCCAGTACTTC. This encodes CASSSGHWETQYF.

The J gene is TRBJ1-2, the V gene TRBV27; 10 bases map to TRBD1. J lost 5 bases, V lost 6 bases, and 6 bases had no gene match. Germline lookup yields CDR1 MNHEY and CDR2 SMNVEV (reference sequence). CDR3 length: 14 amino acids. Written as DNA, the CDR3 is TGTGCCAGCAGGGGGGACAGGGGAAAATATGGCTACACCTTC. This translates into CASRGDRGKYGYTF.

The chain employs TRBV25-1 and TRBJ2-3; 8 positions match TRBD2. The CDR3 is made up of 15 amino acids. V lost 1 base and J lost 4; bases outside the gene matches: 4. Germline loops: CDR1 MGHDK, CDR2 SYGVNS. Here the CDR3 DNA reads TGTGCCAGCAGTGAATTTCCTAGCGGGTCAGATACGCAGTATTTT. This encodes CASSEFPSGSDTQYF.

V usage is TRBV4-3 and J usage is TRBJ2-3, with D tentatively TRBD2 (6 bases). Germline lookup yields CDR1 LGHNA and CDR2 YSLEER. The CDR3 consists of 17 residues. The ends were cut back, 0 bases at V and 2 bases at J, with 15 bases in the middle. The CDR3 sequence is CASSQDTRDFHTDTQYF. DNA for the CDR3: TGCGCCAGCAGCCAAGACACCAGGGACTTCCACACAGATACGCAGTATTTT.

The rearrangement joins TRBV19 to TRBJ1-2; D is possibly TRBD1 (6 bases). Trimming left V 3 bases short and J 4 bases short, with 12 bases between. The CDR3 covers 14 residues. In germline, CDR1 is LNHDA, CDR2 SQIVND (reference sequence). CDR3: CASSMGQNIYGYTF. In DNA form, the CDR3 reads TGTGCCAGTAGTATGGGACAAAATATCTATGGCTACACCTTC.